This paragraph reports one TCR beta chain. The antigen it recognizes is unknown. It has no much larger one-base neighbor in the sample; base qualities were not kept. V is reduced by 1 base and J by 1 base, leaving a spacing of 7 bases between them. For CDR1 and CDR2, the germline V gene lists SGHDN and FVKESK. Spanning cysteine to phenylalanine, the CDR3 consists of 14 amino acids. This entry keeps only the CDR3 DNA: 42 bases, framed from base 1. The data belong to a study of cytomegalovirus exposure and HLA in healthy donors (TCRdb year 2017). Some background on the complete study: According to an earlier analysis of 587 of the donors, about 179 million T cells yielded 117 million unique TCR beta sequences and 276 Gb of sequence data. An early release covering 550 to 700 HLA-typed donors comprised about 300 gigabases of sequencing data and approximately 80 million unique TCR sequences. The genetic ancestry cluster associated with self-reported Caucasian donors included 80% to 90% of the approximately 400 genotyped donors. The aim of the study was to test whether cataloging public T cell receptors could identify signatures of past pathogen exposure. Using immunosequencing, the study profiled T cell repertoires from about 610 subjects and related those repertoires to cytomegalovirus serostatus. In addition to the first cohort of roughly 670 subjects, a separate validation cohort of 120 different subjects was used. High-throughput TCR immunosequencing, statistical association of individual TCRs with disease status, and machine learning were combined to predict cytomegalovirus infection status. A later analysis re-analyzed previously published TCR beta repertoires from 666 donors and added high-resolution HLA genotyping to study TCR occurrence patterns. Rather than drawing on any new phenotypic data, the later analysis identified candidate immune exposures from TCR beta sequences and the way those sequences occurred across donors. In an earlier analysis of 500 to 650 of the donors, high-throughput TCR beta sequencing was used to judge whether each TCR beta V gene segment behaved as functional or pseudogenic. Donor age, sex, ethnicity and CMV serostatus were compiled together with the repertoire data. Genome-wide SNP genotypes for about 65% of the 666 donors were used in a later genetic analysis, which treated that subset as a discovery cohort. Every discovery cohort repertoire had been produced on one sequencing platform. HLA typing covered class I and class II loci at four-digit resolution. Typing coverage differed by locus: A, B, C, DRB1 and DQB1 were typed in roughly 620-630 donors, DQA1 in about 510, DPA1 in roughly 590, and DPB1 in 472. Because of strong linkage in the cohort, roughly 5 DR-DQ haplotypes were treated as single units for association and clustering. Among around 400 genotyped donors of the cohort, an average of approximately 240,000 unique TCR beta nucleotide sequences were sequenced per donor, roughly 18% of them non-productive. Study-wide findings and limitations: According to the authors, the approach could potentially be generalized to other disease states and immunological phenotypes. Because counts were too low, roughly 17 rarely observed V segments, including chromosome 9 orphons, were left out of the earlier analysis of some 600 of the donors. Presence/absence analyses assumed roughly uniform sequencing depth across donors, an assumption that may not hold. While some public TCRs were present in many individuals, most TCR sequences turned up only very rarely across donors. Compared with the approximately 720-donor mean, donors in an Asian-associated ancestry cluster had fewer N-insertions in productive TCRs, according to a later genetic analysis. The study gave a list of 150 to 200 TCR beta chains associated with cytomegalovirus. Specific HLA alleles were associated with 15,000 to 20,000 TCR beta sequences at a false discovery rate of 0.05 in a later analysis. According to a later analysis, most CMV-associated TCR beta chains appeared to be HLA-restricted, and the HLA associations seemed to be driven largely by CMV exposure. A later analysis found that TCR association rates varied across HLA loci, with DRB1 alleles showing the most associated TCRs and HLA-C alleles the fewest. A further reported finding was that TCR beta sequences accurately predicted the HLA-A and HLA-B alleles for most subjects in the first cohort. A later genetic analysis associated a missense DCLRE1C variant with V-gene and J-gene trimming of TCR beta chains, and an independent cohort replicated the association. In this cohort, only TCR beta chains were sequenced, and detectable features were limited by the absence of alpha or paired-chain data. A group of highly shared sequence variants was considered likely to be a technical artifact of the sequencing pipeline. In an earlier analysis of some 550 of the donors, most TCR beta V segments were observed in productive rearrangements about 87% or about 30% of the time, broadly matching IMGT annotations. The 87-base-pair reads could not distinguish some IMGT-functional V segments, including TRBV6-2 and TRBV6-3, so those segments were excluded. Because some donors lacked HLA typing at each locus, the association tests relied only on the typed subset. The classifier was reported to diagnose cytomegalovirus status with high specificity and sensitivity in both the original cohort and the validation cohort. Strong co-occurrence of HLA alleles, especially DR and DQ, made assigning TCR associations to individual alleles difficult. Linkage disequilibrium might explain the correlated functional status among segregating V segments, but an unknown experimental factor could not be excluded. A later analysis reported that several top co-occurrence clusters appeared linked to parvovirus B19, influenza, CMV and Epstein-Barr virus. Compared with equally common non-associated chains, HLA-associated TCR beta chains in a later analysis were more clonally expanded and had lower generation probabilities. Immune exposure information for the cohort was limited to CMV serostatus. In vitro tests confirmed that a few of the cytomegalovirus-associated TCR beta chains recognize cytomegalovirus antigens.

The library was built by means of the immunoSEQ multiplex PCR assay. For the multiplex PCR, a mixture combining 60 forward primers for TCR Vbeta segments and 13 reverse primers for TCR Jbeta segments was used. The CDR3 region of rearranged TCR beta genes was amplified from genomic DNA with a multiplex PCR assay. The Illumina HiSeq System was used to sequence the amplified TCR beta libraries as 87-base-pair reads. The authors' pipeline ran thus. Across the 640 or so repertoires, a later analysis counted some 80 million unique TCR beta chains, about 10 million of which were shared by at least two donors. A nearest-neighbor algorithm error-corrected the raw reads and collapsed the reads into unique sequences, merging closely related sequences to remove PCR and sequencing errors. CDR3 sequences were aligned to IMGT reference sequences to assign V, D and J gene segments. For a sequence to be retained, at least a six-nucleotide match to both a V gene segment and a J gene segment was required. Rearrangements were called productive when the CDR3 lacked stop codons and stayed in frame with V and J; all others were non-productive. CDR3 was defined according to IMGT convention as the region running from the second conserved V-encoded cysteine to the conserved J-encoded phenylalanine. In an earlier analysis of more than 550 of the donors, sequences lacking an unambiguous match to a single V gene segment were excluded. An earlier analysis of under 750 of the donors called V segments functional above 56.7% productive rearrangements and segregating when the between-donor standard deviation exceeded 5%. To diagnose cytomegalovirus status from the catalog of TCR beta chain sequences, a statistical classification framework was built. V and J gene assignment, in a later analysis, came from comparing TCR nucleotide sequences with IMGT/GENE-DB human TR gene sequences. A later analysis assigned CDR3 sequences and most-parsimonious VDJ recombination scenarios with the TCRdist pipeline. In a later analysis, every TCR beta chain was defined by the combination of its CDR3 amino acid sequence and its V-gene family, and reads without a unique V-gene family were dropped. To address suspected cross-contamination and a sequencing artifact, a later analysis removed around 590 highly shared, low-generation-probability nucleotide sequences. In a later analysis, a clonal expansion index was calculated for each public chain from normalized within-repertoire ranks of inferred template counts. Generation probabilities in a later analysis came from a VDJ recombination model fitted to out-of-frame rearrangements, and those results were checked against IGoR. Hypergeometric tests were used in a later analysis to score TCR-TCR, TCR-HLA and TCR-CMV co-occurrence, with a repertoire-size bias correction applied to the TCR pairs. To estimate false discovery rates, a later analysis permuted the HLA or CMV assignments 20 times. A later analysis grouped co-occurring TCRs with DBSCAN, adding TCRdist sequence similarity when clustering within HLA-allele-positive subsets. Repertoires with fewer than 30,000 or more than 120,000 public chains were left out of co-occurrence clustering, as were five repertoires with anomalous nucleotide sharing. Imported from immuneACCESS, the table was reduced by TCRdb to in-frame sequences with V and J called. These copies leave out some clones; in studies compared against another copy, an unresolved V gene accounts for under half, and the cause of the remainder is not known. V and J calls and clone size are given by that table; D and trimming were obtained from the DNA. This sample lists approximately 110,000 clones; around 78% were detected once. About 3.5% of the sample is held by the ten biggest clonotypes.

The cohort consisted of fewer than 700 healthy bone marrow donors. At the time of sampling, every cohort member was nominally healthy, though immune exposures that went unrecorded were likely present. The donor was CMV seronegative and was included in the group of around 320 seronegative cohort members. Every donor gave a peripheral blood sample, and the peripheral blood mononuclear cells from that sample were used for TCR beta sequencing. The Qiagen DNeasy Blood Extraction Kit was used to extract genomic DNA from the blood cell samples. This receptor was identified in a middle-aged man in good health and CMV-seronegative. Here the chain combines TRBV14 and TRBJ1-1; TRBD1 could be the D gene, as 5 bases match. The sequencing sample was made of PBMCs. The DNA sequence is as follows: TGTGCCAGCAGCCAAGGGGGCGGGAACACTGAAGCTTTCTTT. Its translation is CASSQGGGNTEAFF.